This entry lists 8 T cell receptor beta chains sequenced from one sample in a study of cytomegalovirus exposure and HLA in healthy donors. A multiplex PCR was run with 60 Vbeta primers and 13 Jbeta primers. Generated by immunoSEQ multiplex PCR, the TCRdb table keeps only in-frame clones and is missing some. The sample lists approximately 140,000 clones, roughly four fifths seen once, with 3.2% in the top ten. Material: PBMCs. These receptors were collected from a man between 18 and 29 years old in good health and CMV-seropositive.

The J gene is TRBJ1-5, the V gene TRBV18; possibly TRBD1 for D (5 bases). V lost 2 bases and J lost 4, with 9 bases in between. The CDR3 has 14 amino acids. Germline V gene data show CDR1 as KGHSH and CDR2 as LQKENI. CDR3 sequence reads: CASSPVQGNQPQHF. The CDR3 region has the DNA TGTGCCAGCTCACCAGTTCAGGGAAATCAGCCCCAGCATTTT.

CDR3 region: CASSLGGANVLTF. The CDR3 DNA sequence: TGTGCCAGCAGTTTAGGAGGAGCCAACGTCCTGACTTTC. The chain joins TRBV27 to TRBJ2-6; possibly TRBD2 for D (5 bases). The V end was cut by 2 bases, the J end by 7 bases, with 6 bases between. This CDR3 has 13 residues. Germline CDR1 is MNHEY and CDR2 is SMNVEV (reference sequence).

This clone is labeled medium-sized. The chain carries TRBV6-4 and TRBJ2-1; 9 bases agree with TRBD2. CDR1 is MRHNA and CDR2 is SNTAGT in the germline V gene. Trimming removed 4 bases from V and 9 bases from J; junction bases left unmatched: 7. The CDR3 is 14 amino acids. CDR3 amino acids: CASSAGREGGEQFF. The CDR3 region has the DNA TGTGCCAGCAGTGCTGGGCGGGAGGGCGGTGAGCAGTTCTTC.

This sequence joins TRBV11-3 and TRBJ2-2; D may be TRBD1 (6 bases). Germline CDR1 and CDR2: SGHNT and YENEEA. This CDR3 has 17 residues. Trimming took 7 bases from V and 1 from J, leaving 19 bases between them. The CDR3 protein is CASTPDSPQLNTGELFF. The CDR3 nucleotides read TGTGCCAGCACCCCGGACAGCCCACAATTGAACACCGGGGAGCTGTTTTTT.

V and J are TRBV19 and TRBJ1-2; no clear D. CDR3 length equals 16 residues. Germline-derived CDR1 and CDR2 are LNHDA and SQIVND (reference sequence). Trimming took 7 bases from V and 8 from J, leaving 26 bases between them. The DNA of the CDR3 is TGTGCCAGTATCCAGTCCAATCGGGTGGATTCGAGGGGCTACACCTTC. Its translation: CASIQSNRVDSRGYTF.

J is TRBJ1-3 and V is TRBV6-6; the D is unclear. V lost 3 bases and J lost 2, with 11 bases in between. The CDR3 extends over 15 amino acids. Germline assignment: CDR1 MNHNY and CDR2 SVGAGI (reference sequence). CDR3 sequence: CASSYNEPPGNTIYF. CDR3 bases: TGTGCCAGCAGTTATAACGAGCCTCCTGGAAACACCATATATTTT.

The chain employs TRBV29-1 and TRBJ1-5, with a tentative D call TRBD1 (6 bases). Trimming took off 4 bases at V and 7 bases at J, with 14 bases between the two ends. The germline gives CDR1 SQVTM, CDR2 ANQGSEA. CDR3 length: 13 amino acids. CDR3 sequence reads: CSVAGDSDQPQHF. The CDR3 bases are TGCAGCGTTGCAGGGGATTCCGACCAGCCCCAGCATTTT.

This clone was counted between two and nine times. The chain has TRBV7-2 and TRBJ2-5; a possible D gene is TRBD2 (5 bases). The DNA end is a closer match to TRBJ2-7, so the J assignment may be wrong. The CDR3 extends over 11 amino acids. Germline V lookup: CDR1 SGHTA, CDR2 FQGNSA. CDR3 in amino acids: CASSRRDEQYF. The CDR3 nucleotides are TGTGCCAGCAGCCGGCGGGACGAGCAGTACTTC.